The 4 T cell receptor beta chains given below trace back to one sample, sequenced in a study of T-cell memory formation after mild COVID-19. MiXCR was run by TCRdb on the 5' RACE reads, yielding one entry per CDR3 protein. The sample lists about 350,000 distinct CDR3 sequences; approximately 15% were seen once. The material sequenced was PBMCs or a T cell subset sorted from them (not recorded which). These receptors all stem from a man younger than 30 who had mild COVID-19 (a few samples of this study predate the infection). Cell type and time point are not known.

V and J are TRBV7-9 and TRBJ2-2; TRBD2 matches at 7 bases. With V trimmed by 5 bases and J by 4 bases, 7 bases remained unmatched. The CDR3 extends over 15 amino acids. CDR1 and CDR2 from the germline V gene are SEHNR and FQNEAQ (reference sequence). The CDR3 protein is CASSLSSGATGELFF. As DNA, the CDR3 is TGTGCCAGCAGCCTCTCCAGCGGGGCCACCGGGGAGCTGTTTTTT.

This clonotype was seen more than once but under ten times. This chain joins TRBV5-1 and TRBJ1-1; 9 nucleotides match TRBD1. With V trimmed by 4 bases and J by 5 bases, 6 bases remained unmatched. Germline CDR1 is SGHRS and CDR2 is YFSETQ. The CDR3 totals 14 residues. Here the CDR3 reads CASSLTGGETEAFF. The DNA for the CDR3 is TGCGCCAGCAGCCTGACAGGGGGAGAGACTGAAGCTTTCTTT. Drawing the rest from reference TRBV5-1 and TRBJ1-1, the complete variable domain is KAGVTQTPRYLIKTRGQQVTLSCSPISGHRSVSWYQQTPGQGLQFLFEYFSETQRNKGNFPGRFSGRQFSNSRSEMNVSTLELGDSALYLCASSLTGGETEAFFGQGTRLTVV.

This clonotype showed up many times. The V gene is TRBV3-1, the J gene TRBJ1-1; D uncertain. Germline CDR1 is LGHDT and CDR2 is YNNKEL (reference sequence). The ends were cut back, 0 bases at V and 0 bases at J, with 8 bases in the middle. The CDR3 loop spans 15 amino acids. This CDR3 reads CASSQEPGMNTEAFF. DNA for the CDR3: TGTGCCAGCAGCCAAGAACCGGGAATGAACACTGAAGCTTTCTTT.

Only a few counts were recorded for this clonotype. The chain uses TRBV5-4 and TRBJ2-5; either TRBD1 or TRBD2 may supply D (6 bases each). V lost 2 bases and J 3 bases, leaving 14 bases between the germline ends. The CDR3 runs 15 residues. Germline CDR1 SGHNT, CDR2 YYREEE (reference sequence). The CDR3 reads CASSFTGAQEETQYF. In DNA, the CDR3 is TGTGCCAGCAGCTTTACGGGGGCGCAGGAAGAGACCCAGTACTTC.